These T cell receptor beta chains were read from a single sample in a study of shared clonotypes between healthy human individuals. The assay was immunoSEQ multiplex PCR, and TCRdb's table has in-frame clones only and misses some. The sample holds around 2.1 million clones, just over 90% seen once. The sequenced sample was naive CD8+ T cells from PBMCs. The receptors come from a man between 18 and 29 years old in good health. Some clones in this sample may be carry-over from other donors' samples. Both conserved end residues are part of each CDR3. A D gene is named only where the DNA matches it firmly. A clone size is listed for some rows: how often the clone was seen (once, few, many), or a class if it is expanded.

cdr3_aa: CASSISGRSSYNEQFF; cdr3_nt: TGTGCCAGCAGCATATCGGGACGCAGCTCCTACAATGAGCAGTTCTTC; v_call: TRBV9; clone_size: NA; j_call: TRBJ2-1; cdr3_length: 16; d_call: NA
cdr3_aa: CASSVGGGTYNEQFF; cdr3_nt: TGTGCCAGCAGCGTAGGAGGGGGCACCTACAATGAGCAGTTCTTC; v_call: TRBV9; clone_size: NA; j_call: TRBJ2-1; cdr3_length: 15; d_call: TRBD1
cdr3_aa: CASSFRSDNEQFF; cdr3_nt: TGTGCCAGCAGCTTTAGGTCGGACAATGAGCAGTTCTTC; v_call: TRBV7-9; clone_size: NA; j_call: TRBJ2-1; cdr3_length: 13; d_call: NA
cdr3_aa: CASSLGGPLARSYNEQFF; cdr3_nt: TGTGCCAGCAGCTTAGGGGGTCCTCTAGCGAGGTCCTACAATGAGCAGTTCTTC; v_call: TRBV11-3; clone_size: once; j_call: TRBJ2-1; cdr3_length: 18; d_call: NA
cdr3_aa: CASRLEAWDRGYGYTF; cdr3_nt: TGTGCAAGTCGCTTAGAAGCTTGGGACAGGGGTTATGGCTACACCTTC; v_call: TRBV12-2; clone_size: NA; j_call: TRBJ1-2; cdr3_length: 16; d_call: NA
cdr3_aa: CASSALLRGSGNTIYF; cdr3_nt: TGTGCCAGCAGTGCCCTCCTTCGGGGCTCTGGAAACACCATATATTTT; v_call: TRBV28; clone_size: NA; j_call: TRBJ1-3; cdr3_length: 16; d_call: NA
cdr3_aa: CASSPGLAGGQGTQYF; cdr3_nt: TGTGCCAGCAGCCCTGGACTAGCGGGAGGTCAGGGCACGCAGTATTTT; v_call: TRBV7-3; clone_size: NA; j_call: TRBJ2-3; cdr3_length: 16; d_call: TRBD2
cdr3_aa: CASSLGTVLTDTQYF; cdr3_nt: TGTGCCAGCAGCTTAGGGACTGTTCTCACAGATACGCAGTATTTT; v_call: TRBV7-2; clone_size: NA; j_call: TRBJ2-3; cdr3_length: 15; d_call: NA
cdr3_aa: CASSFGTGGNEQFF; cdr3_nt: TGTGCCAGCAGTTTCGGGACAGGGGGCAATGAGCAGTTCTTC; v_call: TRBV27; clone_size: NA; j_call: TRBJ2-1; cdr3_length: 14; d_call: TRBD1
cdr3_aa: CASSDLFSRGAFF; cdr3_nt: TGTGCCAGCAGTGATCTATTTTCAAGGGGAGCTTTCTTT; v_call: TRBV25-1; clone_size: few; j_call: TRBJ1-1; cdr3_length: 13; d_call: NA
cdr3_aa: CASSQDGSTDTQYF; cdr3_nt: TGTGCCAGCAGCCAAGACGGGAGCACAGATACGCAGTATTTT; v_call: TRBV4-2; clone_size: NA; j_call: TRBJ2-3; cdr3_length: 14; d_call: NA
cdr3_aa: CASSNLGQGQAKNIQYF; cdr3_nt: TGTGCCAGCAGTAATCTGGGACAGGGGCAAGCCAAAAACATTCAGTACTTC; v_call: TRBV27; clone_size: NA; j_call: TRBJ2-4; cdr3_length: 17; d_call: TRBD1
cdr3_aa: CASSVGTAFGTRWETQYF; cdr3_nt: TGTGCCAGCAGCGTAGGGACAGCCTTCGGGACTAGGTGGGAGACCCAGTACTTC; v_call: TRBV9; clone_size: NA; j_call: TRBJ2-5; cdr3_length: 18; d_call: TRBD2
cdr3_aa: CSARDTLGGYTF; cdr3_nt: TGCAGCGCAAGGGACACCCTGGGGGGCTACACCTTC; v_call: TRBV29-1; clone_size: NA; j_call: TRBJ1-2; cdr3_length: 12; d_call: NA
cdr3_aa: CASPSGDHTDTQYF; cdr3_nt: TGTGCCAGCCCTAGCGGAGACCACACAGATACGCAGTATTTT; v_call: TRBV7-9; clone_size: NA; j_call: TRBJ2-3; cdr3_length: 14; d_call: TRBD2
cdr3_aa: CASSQVLSGGDEQYF; cdr3_nt: TGCGCCAGCAGCCAAGTTCTTTCCGGGGGCGACGAGCAGTACTTC; v_call: TRBV4-1; clone_size: once; j_call: TRBJ2-7; cdr3_length: 15; d_call: NA
cdr3_aa: CASSGRGKDGTYNEQFF; cdr3_nt: TGCGCCAGCAGCGGCCGGGGGAAGGACGGGACCTACAATGAGCAGTTCTTC; v_call: TRBV5-1; clone_size: once; j_call: TRBJ2-1; cdr3_length: 17; d_call: NA
cdr3_aa: CAWSETYSNQPQHF; cdr3_nt: TGTGCCTGGAGTGAAACCTATAGCAATCAGCCCCAGCATTTT; v_call: TRBV30; clone_size: few; j_call: TRBJ1-5; cdr3_length: 14; d_call: NA
cdr3_aa: CASTIVGSTGELFF; cdr3_nt: TGTGCCAGCACTATAGTCGGGTCCACCGGGGAGCTGTTTTTT; v_call: TRBV27; clone_size: NA; j_call: TRBJ2-2; cdr3_length: 14; d_call: NA
cdr3_aa: CASSSRTEGANVLTF; cdr3_nt: TGTGCCAGCAGCTCCAGGACGGAGGGGGCCAACGTCCTGACTTTC; v_call: TRBV11-2; clone_size: NA; j_call: TRBJ2-6; cdr3_length: 15; d_call: NA
cdr3_aa: CASITGGDGEQYF; cdr3_nt: TGTGCCAGCATCACAGGGGGCGATGGCGAGCAGTACTTC; v_call: TRBV5-6; clone_size: NA; j_call: TRBJ2-7; cdr3_length: 13; d_call: TRBD1
cdr3_aa: CASSLGGAEQYF; cdr3_nt: TGTGCCAGCAGCTTAGGAGGGGCAGAGCAGTACTTC; v_call: TRBV7-9; clone_size: NA; j_call: TRBJ2-7; cdr3_length: 12; d_call: NA
cdr3_aa: CASSPLLAGYNEQFF; cdr3_nt: TGTGCCAGCAGCCCCCTGTTAGCGGGATACAATGAGCAGTTCTTC; v_call: TRBV9; clone_size: NA; j_call: TRBJ2-1; cdr3_length: 15; d_call: TRBD2
cdr3_aa: CAISDLSGRAEDTQYF; cdr3_nt: TGTGCCATCAGTGACCTTAGCGGGAGGGCCGAAGATACGCAGTATTTT; v_call: TRBV10-3; clone_size: NA; j_call: TRBJ2-3; cdr3_length: 16; d_call: TRBD2
cdr3_aa: CASSARPIGRDSYEQYF; cdr3_nt: TGTGCCAGCAGCGCACGACCGATTGGTCGAGATTCCTACGAGCAGTACTTC; v_call: TRBV9; clone_size: NA; j_call: TRBJ2-7; cdr3_length: 17; d_call: NA
cdr3_aa: CASSPPRDYANEQFF; cdr3_nt: TGCGCCAGCAGTCCCCCCCGGGACTATGCGAATGAGCAGTTCTTC; v_call: TRBV23-1; clone_size: NA; j_call: TRBJ2-1; cdr3_length: 15; d_call: TRBD2
cdr3_aa: CASSYSRQGNEAFF; cdr3_nt: TGTGCCAGCAGTTACTCGAGACAGGGTAACGAAGCTTTCTTT; v_call: TRBV6-5; clone_size: once; j_call: TRBJ1-1; cdr3_length: 14; d_call: TRBD1
cdr3_aa: CATRGLDSSYEQYF; cdr3_nt: TGTGCCACCCGGGGACTAGACTCGTCCTACGAGCAGTACTTC; v_call: TRBV28; clone_size: NA; j_call: TRBJ2-7; cdr3_length: 14; d_call: TRBD2
cdr3_aa: CASSLDWDRSSYEQYF; cdr3_nt: TGCGCCAGCAGCTTGGATTGGGACAGGAGTTCCTACGAGCAGTACTTC; v_call: TRBV5-1; clone_size: NA; j_call: TRBJ2-7; cdr3_length: 16; d_call: TRBD1
cdr3_aa: CASRVPGQVHNTGELFF; cdr3_nt: TGTGCCAGTAGGGTCCCGGGACAGGTCCACAACACCGGGGAGCTGTTTTTT; v_call: TRBV19; clone_size: NA; j_call: TRBJ2-2; cdr3_length: 17; d_call: TRBD1
cdr3_aa: CASSQVQWGSGEQYF; cdr3_nt: TGCGCCAGCAGCCAAGTCCAATGGGGATCAGGCGAGCAGTACTTC; v_call: TRBV4-3; clone_size: NA; j_call: TRBJ2-7; cdr3_length: 15; d_call: NA
cdr3_aa: CASSIKGGSPNQPQHF; cdr3_nt: TGTGCCAGTAGTATAAAAGGGGGCTCGCCTAATCAGCCCCAGCATTTT; v_call: TRBV19; clone_size: NA; j_call: TRBJ1-5; cdr3_length: 16; d_call: TRBD1
cdr3_aa: CASSPYSGRAPVEQYF; cdr3_nt: TGTGCCAGCAGCCCCTATAGCGGGAGGGCCCCTGTCGAGCAGTACTTC; v_call: TRBV9; clone_size: once; j_call: TRBJ2-7; cdr3_length: 16; d_call: TRBD2